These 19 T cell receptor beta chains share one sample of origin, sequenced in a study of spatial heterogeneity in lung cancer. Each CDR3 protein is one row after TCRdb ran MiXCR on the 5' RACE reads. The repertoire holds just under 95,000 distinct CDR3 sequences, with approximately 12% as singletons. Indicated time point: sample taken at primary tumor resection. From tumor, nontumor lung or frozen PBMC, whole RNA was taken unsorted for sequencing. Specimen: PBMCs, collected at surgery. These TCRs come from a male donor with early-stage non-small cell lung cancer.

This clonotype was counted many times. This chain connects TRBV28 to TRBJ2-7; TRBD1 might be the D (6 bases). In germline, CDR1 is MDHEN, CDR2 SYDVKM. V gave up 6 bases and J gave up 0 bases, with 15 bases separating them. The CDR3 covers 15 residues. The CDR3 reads CASRPTGPSSYEQYF. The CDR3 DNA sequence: TGTGCCAGCAGGCCTACAGGGCCAAGCTCCTACGAGCAGTACTTC.

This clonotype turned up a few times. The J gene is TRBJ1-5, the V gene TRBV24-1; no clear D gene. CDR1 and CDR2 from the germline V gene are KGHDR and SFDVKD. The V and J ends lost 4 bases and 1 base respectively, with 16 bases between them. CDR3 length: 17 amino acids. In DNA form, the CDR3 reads TGTGCCACCAGTGACCCCTCAAAATCAACCAGCAATCAGCCCCAGCATTTT. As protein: CATSDPSKSTSNQPQHF.

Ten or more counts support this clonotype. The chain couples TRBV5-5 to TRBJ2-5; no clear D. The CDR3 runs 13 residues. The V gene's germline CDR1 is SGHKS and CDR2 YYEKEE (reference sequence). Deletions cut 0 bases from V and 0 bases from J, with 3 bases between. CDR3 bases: TGTGCCAGCAGCTTGGGGAACCAAGAGACCCAGTACTTC. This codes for CASSLGNQETQYF.

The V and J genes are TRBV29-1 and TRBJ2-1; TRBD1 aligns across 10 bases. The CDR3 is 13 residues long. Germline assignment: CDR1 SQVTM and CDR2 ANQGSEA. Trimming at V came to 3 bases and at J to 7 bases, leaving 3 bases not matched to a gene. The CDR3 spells CSVDRTGGNEQFF. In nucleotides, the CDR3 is TGCAGCGTTGATCGGACAGGGGGTAATGAGCAGTTCTTC.

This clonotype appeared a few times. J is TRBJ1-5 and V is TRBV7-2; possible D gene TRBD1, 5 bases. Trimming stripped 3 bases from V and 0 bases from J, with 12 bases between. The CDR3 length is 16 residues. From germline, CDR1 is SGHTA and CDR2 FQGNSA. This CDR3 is CASSLQGAYSNQPQHF. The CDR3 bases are TGTGCCAGCAGCTTGCAGGGAGCCTATAGCAATCAGCCCCAGCATTTT.

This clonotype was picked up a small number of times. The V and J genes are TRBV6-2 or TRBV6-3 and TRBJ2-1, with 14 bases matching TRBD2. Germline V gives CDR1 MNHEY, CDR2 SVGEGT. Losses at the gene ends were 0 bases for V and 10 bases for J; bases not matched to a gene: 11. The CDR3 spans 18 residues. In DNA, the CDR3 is TGTGCCAGCAGTTACTCGAGGCGGATGACTAGCGGGAGGGAGGAGCAGTTCTTC. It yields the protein CASSYSRRMTSGREEQFF.

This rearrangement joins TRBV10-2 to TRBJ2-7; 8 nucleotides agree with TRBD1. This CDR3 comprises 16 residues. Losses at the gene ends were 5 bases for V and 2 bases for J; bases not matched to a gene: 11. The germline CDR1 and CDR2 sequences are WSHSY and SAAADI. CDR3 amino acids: CASSLTGQGAPYEQYF. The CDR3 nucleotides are TGCGCCAGCAGTCTCACGGGGCAGGGGGCTCCCTACGAGCAGTACTTC.

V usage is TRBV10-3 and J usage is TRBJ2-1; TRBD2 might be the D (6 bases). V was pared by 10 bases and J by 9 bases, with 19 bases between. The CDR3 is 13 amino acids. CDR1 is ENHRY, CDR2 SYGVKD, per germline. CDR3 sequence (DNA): TGTGCCACGTCGGACGGGACTTTGGGTGAGCAGTTCTTC. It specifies CATSDGTLGEQFF.

The CDR3 sequence: CASRRDINTDTQYF. Here the CDR3 DNA reads TGTGCCAGCAGGAGGGACATTAACACAGATACGCAGTATTTT. The chain uses TRBV2 and TRBJ2-3; D is possibly TRBD1 (6 bases). V was pared by 6 bases and J by 2 bases, with 12 bases between. There are 14 residues in the CDR3. Germline V gene sequence: CDR1 SNHLY, CDR2 FYNNEI.

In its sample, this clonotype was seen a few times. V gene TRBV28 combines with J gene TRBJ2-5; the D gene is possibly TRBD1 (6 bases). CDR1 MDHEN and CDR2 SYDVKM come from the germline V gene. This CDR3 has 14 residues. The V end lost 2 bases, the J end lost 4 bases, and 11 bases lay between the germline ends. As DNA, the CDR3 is TGTGCCAGCAGTTTACGGCAGGGGATAGAGACCCAGTACTTC. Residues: CASSLRQGIETQYF.

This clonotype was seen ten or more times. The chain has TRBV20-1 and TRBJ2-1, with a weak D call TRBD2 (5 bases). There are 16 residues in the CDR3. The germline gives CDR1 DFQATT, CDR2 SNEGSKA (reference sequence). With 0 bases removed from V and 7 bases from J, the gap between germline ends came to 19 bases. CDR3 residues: CSARDFTAEGLNEQFF. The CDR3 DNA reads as TGCAGTGCTAGAGATTTCACCGCCGAGGGCCTAAATGAGCAGTTCTTC.

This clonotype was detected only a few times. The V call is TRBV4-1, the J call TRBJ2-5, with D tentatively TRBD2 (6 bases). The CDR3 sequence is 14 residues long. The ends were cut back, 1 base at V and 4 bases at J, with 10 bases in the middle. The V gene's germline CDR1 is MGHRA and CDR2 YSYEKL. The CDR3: CASSQGTIGETQYF. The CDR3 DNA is TGCGCCAGCAGCCAAGGGACTATCGGAGAGACCCAGTACTTC.

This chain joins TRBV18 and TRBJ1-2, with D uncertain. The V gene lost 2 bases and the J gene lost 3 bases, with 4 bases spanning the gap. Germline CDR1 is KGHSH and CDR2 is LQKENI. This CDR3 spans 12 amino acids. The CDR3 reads CASSPDDYGYTF. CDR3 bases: TGTGCCAGCTCACCAGACGACTATGGCTACACCTTC.

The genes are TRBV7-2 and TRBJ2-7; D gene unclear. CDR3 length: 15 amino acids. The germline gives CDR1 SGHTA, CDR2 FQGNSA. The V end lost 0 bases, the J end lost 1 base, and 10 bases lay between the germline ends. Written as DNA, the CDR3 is TGTGCCAGCAGCTTAGCTTTTCAACCTTCCTACGAGCAGTACTTC. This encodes CASSLAFQPSYEQYF.

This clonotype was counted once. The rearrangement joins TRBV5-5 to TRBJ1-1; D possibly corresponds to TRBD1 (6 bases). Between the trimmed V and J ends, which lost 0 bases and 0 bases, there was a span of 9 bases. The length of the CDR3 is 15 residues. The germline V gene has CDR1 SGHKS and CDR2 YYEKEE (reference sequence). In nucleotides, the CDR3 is TGTGCCAGCAGCTTGGGACAGGTGCTGAACACTGAAGCTTTCTTT. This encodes CASSLGQVLNTEAFF.

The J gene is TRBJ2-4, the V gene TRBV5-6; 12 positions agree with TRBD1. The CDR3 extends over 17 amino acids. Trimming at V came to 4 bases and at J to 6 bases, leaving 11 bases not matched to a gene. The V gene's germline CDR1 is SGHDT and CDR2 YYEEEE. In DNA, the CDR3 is TGTGCCAGCAGCATTGGGCCGGGACAGGGGGCGAGAAACATTCAGTACTTC. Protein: CASSIGPGQGARNIQYF.

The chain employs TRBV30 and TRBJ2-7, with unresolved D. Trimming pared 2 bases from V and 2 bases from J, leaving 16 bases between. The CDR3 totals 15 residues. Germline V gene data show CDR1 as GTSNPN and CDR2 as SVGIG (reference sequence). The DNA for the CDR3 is TGTGCCTGGAGTAGCCGTAGAGCCCCTGCCTACGAGCAGTACTTC. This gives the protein CAWSSRRAPAYEQYF.

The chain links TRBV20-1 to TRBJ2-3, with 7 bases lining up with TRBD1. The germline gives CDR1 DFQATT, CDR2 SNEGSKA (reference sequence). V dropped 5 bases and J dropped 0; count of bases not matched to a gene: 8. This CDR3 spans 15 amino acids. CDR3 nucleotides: TGCAGTGCTCCCCAGGGGGTCGAAAGCACAGATACGCAGTATTTT. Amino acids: CSAPQGVESTDTQYF.

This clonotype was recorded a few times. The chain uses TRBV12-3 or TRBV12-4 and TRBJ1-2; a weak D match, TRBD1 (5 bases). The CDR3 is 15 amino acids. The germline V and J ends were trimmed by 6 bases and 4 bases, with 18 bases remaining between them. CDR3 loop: CASSQWGGFGYGYTF. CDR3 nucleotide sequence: TGTGCCAGCAGCCAGTGGGGCGGTTTTGGCTATGGCTACACCTTC.